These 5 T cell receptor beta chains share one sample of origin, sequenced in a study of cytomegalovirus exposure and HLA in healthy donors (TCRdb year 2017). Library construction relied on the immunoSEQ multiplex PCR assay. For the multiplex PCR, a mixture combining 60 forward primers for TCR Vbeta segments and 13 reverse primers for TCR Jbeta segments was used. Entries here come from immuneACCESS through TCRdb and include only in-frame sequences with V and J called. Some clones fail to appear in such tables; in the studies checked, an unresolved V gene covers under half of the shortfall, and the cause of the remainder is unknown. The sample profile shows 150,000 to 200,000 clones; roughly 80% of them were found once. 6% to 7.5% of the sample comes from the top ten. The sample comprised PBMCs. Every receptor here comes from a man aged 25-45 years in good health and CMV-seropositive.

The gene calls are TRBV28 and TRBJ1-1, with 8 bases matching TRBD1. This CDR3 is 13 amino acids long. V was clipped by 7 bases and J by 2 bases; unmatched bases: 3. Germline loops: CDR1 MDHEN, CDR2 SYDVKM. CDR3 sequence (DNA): TGTGCCAGCACGACAGGGGATAACACTGAAGCTTTCTTT. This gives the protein CASTTGDNTEAFF.

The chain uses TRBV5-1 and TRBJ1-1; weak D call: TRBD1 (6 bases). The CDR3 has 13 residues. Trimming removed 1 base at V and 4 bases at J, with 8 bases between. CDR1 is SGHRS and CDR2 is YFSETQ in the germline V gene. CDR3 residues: CASSLTGPTEAFF. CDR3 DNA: TGCGCCAGCAGCTTGACAGGGCCCACTGAAGCTTTCTTT.

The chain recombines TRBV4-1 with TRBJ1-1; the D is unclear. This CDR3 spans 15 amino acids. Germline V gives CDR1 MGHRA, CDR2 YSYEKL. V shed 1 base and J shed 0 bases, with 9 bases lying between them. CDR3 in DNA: TGCGCCAGCAGCCAAGGGACTACCATGAACACTGAAGCTTTCTTT. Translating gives CASSQGTTMNTEAFF.

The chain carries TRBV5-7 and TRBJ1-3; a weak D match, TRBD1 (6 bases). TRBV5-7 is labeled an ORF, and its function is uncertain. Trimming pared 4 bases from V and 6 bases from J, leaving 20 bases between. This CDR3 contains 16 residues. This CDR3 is CASSTCMGHMENTIYF. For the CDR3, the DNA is TGTGCCAGCAGCACGTGTATGGGACATATGGAAAACACCATATATTTT.

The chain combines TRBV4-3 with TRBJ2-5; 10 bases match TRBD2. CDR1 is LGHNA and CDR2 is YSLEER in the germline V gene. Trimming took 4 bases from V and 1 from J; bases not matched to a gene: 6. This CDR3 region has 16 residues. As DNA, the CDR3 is TGCGCCAGCAGCCGCAGCGGGGGGGGACTCCAAGAGACCCAGTACTTC. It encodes CASSRSGGGLQETQYF.